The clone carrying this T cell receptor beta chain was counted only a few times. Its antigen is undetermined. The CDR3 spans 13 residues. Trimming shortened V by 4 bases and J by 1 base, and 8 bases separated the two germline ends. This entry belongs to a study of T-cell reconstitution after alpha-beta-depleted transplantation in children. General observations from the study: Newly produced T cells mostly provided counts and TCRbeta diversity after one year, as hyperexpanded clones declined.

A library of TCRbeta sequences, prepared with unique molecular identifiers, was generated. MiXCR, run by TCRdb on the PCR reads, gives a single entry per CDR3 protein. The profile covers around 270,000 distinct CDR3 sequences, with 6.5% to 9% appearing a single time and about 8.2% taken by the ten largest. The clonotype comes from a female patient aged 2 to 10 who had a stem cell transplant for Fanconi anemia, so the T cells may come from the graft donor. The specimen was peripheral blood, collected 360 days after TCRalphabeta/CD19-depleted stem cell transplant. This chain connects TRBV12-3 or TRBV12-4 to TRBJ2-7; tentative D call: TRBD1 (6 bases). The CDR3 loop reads CASSWTVSYEQYF. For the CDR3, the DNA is TGTGCCAGCAGTTGGACAGTATCCTACGAGCAGTACTTC.